Given below is one TCR beta chain in context. Its antigen specificity is not known. Base qualities are not provided; no much larger clone lies one nucleotide away. These data are taken from a study of regulatory and conventional T cells in RAG deficiency (dated by TCRdb to 2015 to 2018). Turning to the overall study: To compare the diversity and composition of the repertoires of Treg, conventional CD4+ and CD8+ T cells between RAG-deficient patients and healthy controls, the study applied high-throughput TCR beta sequencing. What the study reported, not specific to this receptor: Shorter CDR3 lengths were found in all patient T-cell subsets, and >85% Treg-Tconv repertoire overlap at nucleotide and amino acid level was observed in Omenn syndrome patients. RAG-deficient patients showed markedly lower Shannon entropy and higher Simpson indices than control T-cell subpopulations. Rather than being bona fide Treg cells, the sorted CD25-high CD127-low cells in Omenn syndrome patients may represent peripherally activated cells. Unique TCR beta sequences from Treg cells were roughly 94-fold fewer in Omenn syndrome and CID/AS patients than controls, versus about 9.9-fold for other subsets. For some subjects, some T-cell subset analyses were not performed.

Before genomic DNA extraction, conventional CD4+ T cells were isolated from blood as CD25-low CD127-high cells. Repertoire analyses used several healthy control donors as the comparison group. Receptor amplification or capture employed the immunoSEQ multiplex PCR assay. Genomic DNA from the sorted T-cell subsets was used to amplify rearranged TCR beta chain products, which were then sequenced. Turning to the authors' computational methods: Shannon entropy and Simpson indices were used to quantify the repertoire diversity of productive TCR beta rearrangements. Clonal expansion was assessed using the summed frequency of the 100 most abundant productive TCR beta clonotypes among total reads. The TRB repertoires were evaluated with a self-reactivity index based on amino acid usage at CDR3beta positions 6 and 7. Two-way ANOVA was used for repertoire analyses, and Student t or Mann-Whitney tests were used for flow cytometric analyses. Held by TCRdb, this immuneACCESS table contains in-frame sequences only and omits some clones. Under half of the omission traces to an unresolved V gene where checked; the cause of the rest is unknown. V and J calls and clone size are copied from that table; D and trimming were computed from the DNA. This sample is represented by 20,000 to 25,000 clones; approximately 93% of them were singletons. 0.73% of the sample is taken by the ten largest.

The same data also went into a second study, on regulatory T cells. The second investigation adds: The multiplex PCR relied on 52 forward TRBV primers and 13 reverse TRBJ primers, and amplification bias was corrected through assay-based and computational methods. In patients, repertoires had restricted unique TRB V-J pairs and skewed V and J gene usage, with regulatory T cells showing the most marked changes. The study compared T-cell receptor beta repertoires of sorted regulatory, conventional CD4+ and CD8+ T cells between CD3G-deficient patients and healthy controls. Peripheral blood mononuclear cells were isolated by Ficoll density separation. Within the immunoSEQ assay, multiplex PCR amplified rearranged TRB loci from genomic DNA. TRB amplicons were sequenced using an Illumina HiSeq platform. Raw sequences were error-filtered and aligned to reference gene sequences by custom algorithms, then analyzed with the immunoSEQ online tools. Frequencies of productive and nonproductive TRB rearrangements were evaluated among both unique and total sequences. Prism software was used to run t tests, Mann-Whitney tests or two-way ANOVA for comparisons between groups.

This sequence originates from a human donor in good health. Sequenced sample: CD4+ T cells sorted from blood.

Here the CDR3 is given as CASRTSGWDEQFF. The DNA sequence is given as TGCGCCAGCCGGACTAGCGGTTGGGATGAGCAGTTCTTC. The chain was built from TRBV5-1 and TRBJ2-1, with 10 junctional bases fitting TRBD2. The CDR3 numbers 13 residues from cysteine through phenylalanine. Only CDR3 DNA remains: 39 bases, in frame from the first base. The germline V gene yields SGHRS for CDR1 and YFSETQ for CDR2. The germline V end is reduced by 7 bases and the J end by 8 bases; junction bases left unmatched: 6. Reference TRBV5-1 and TRBJ2-1 proteins supply the regions before and after the CDR3; the full variable domain is: KAGVTQTPRYLIKTRGQQVTLSCSPISGHRSVSWYQQTPGQGLQFLFEYFSETQRNKGNFPGRFSGRQFSNSRSEMNVSTLELGDSALYLCASRTSGWDEQFFGPGTRLTVL.